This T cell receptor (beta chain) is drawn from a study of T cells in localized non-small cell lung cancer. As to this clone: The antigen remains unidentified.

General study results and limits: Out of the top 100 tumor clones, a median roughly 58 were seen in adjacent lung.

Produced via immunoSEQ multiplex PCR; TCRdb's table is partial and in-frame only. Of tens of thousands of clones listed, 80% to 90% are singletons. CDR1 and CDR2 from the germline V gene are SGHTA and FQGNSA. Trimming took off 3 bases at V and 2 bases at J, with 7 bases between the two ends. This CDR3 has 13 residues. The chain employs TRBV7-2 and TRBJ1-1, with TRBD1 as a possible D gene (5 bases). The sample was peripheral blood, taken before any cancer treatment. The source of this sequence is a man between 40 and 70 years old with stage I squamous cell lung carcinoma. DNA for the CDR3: TGTGCCAGCAGCTTTGGGGGAAACACTGAAGCTTTCTTT. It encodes CASSFGGNTEAFF.